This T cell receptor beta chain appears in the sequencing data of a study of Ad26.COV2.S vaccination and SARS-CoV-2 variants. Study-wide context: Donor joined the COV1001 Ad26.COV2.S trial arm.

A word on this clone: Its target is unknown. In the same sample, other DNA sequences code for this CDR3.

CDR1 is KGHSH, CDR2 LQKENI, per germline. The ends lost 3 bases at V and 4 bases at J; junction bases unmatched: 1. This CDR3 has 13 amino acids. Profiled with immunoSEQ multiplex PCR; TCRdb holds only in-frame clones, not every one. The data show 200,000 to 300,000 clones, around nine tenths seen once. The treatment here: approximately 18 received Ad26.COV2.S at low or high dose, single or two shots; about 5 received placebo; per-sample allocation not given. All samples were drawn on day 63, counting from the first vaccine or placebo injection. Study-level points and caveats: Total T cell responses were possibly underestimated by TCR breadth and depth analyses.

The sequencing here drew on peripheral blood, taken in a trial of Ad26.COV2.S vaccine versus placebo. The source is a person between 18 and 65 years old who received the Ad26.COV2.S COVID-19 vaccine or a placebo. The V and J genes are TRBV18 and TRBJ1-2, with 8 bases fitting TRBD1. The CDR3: CASSPGQGYGYTF. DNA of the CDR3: TGTGCCAGCTCACCTGGACAGGGCTATGGCTACACCTTC.